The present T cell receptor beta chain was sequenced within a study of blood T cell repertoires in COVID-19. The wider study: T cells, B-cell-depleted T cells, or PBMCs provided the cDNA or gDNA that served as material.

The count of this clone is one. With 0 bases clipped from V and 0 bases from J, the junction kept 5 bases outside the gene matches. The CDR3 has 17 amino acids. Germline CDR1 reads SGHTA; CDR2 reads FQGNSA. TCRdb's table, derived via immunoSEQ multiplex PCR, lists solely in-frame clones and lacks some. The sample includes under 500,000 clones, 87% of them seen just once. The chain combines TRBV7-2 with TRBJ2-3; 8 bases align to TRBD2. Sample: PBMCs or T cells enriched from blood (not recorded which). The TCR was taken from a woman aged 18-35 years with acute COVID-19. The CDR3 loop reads CASSLAASGPSTDTQYF. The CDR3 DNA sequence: TGTGCCAGCAGCTTAGCGGCTAGCGGGCCTAGCACAGATACGCAGTATTTT.